Listed below are T cell receptor beta chains from one sample, sequenced in a study of Graves' ophthalmopathy and Graves' hyperthyroidism. In TCRdb, the multiplex PCR reads were re-called with MiXCR into one record per CDR3 protein. There are roughly 160,000 distinct CDR3 sequences in the sample; around 39% occur only once, and nearly 9% lies in the top ten. The sequenced sample consisted of peripheral blood. Receptor source: a man in his thirties or forties with Graves' ophthalmopathy. CDR3s include the opening cysteine and the closing phenylalanine or tryptophan. A D gene is named only where the DNA matches it firmly. Rows give clone size only sometimes, using once, few, many, or a class for an expanded clone.

TRBJ1-6	TRBV6-2/TRBV6-3	-	TRBD1	CASSSPNPPGQAILHLHF	TGTGCCAGCAGTTCCCCAAACCCTCCGGGACAGGCAATACTTCACCTCCACTTT
TRBJ1-5	TRBV6-2/TRBV6-3	many	-	CASRLKTARTPNQPQHF	TGTGCCAGCAGACTTAAGACAGCCCGAACTCCCAATCAGCCCCAGCATTTT
TRBJ2-7	TRBV20-1	many	-	CSASPPRGRGTYEQYF	TGCAGTGCTAGCCCCCCCAGGGGAAGGGGAACCTACGAGCAGTACTTC
TRBJ1-2	TRBV12-3/TRBV12-4	many	-	CASQRGGYGYTF	TGTGCCTCTCAGAGGGGCGGCTATGGCTACACCTTC
TRBJ1-6	TRBV30	many	-	CAWSVGEDSPLHF	TGTGCCTGGAGTGTTGGGGAGGATTCACCCCTCCACTTT
TRBJ2-5	TRBV11-2	-	TRBD2	CASSRTSGRARRETQYF	TGTGCCAGCAGCCGGACTAGCGGGAGGGCGAGGCGAGAGACCCAGTACTTC
TRBJ1-1	TRBV20-1	many	-	CSARDGREVTEAFF	TGCAGTGCTAGAGATGGCAGGGAAGTCACTGAAGCTTTCTTT
TRBJ2-7	TRBV6-2/TRBV6-3	many	-	CASNPQGGEAYEQYF	TGTGCCAGCAACCCTCAAGGCGGGGAGGCCTACGAGCAGTACTTC
TRBJ2-7	TRBV28	-	-	CASSVPGGEQYF	TGTGCCAGCAGTGTCCCCGGTGGAGAGCAGTACTTC
TRBJ2-7	TRBV20-1	many	TRBD2	CSASGGARGSYEQYF	TGCAGTGCTTCGGGAGGGGCCAGGGGCTCCTACGAGCAGTACTTC
TRBJ2-2	TRBV27	many	TRBD1	CASSTIQGLNTGELFF	TGTGCCAGCAGTACGATACAGGGGCTGAACACCGGGGAGCTGTTTTTT
TRBJ2-5	TRBV24-1	-	TRBD1	CATRDAGGETQYF	TGTGCCACCCGCGACGCAGGGGGAGAGACCCAGTACTTC
TRBJ2-7	TRBV6-1	-	-	CASSATGFGSAQYF	TGTGCCAGCAGCGCCACCGGTTTTGGGTCAGCGCAGTACTTC
TRBJ1-6	TRBV12-3/TRBV12-4	few	TRBD1	CASSTGSTGSSSPLHF	TGTGCCAGCAGTACGGGTTCGACAGGGTCAAGTTCACCCCTCCACTTT
TRBJ1-6	TRBV6-1	-	-	CASRDRRKDSPLHF	TGTGCCAGCAGGGACCGCCGGAAGGATTCACCCCTCCACTTT
TRBJ1-5	TRBV28	-	-	CASSTTGPNQPQHF	TGTGCCAGCAGTACCACAGGGCCCAATCAGCCCCAGCATTTT
TRBJ2-5	TRBV9	many	-	CASSVGDEETQYF	TGTGCCAGCAGCGTAGGTGATGAAGAGACCCAGTACTTC
TRBJ2-7	TRBV6-2/TRBV6-3	-	-	CASTHLTRQGADEQYF	TGTGCCAGCACCCATTTGACTAGACAGGGAGCAGACGAGCAGTACTTC
TRBJ2-2	TRBV28	many	-	CATARVPNTGELFF	TGTGCCACCGCTCGGGTCCCAAACACCGGGGAGCTGTTTTTT
TRBJ1-2	TRBV28	many	-	CASRPGQPVAYGYTF	TGTGCCAGCAGGCCTGGACAGCCGGTAGCCTATGGCTACACCTTC
TRBJ2-5	TRBV11-2	many	TRBD2	CASSFGTSSAETQYF	TGTGCCAGCAGCTTTGGGACTAGTAGTGCAGAGACCCAGTACTTC
TRBJ1-5	TRBV12-3/TRBV12-4	many	-	CASSLGMGQPQHF	TGTGCCAGCAGTTTAGGTATGGGTCAGCCCCAGCATTTT
TRBJ1-5	TRBV6-2/TRBV6-3	many	-	CASSKGGRPQHF	TGTGCCAGCAGTAAGGGGGGCCGGCCCCAGCATTTT
TRBJ1-6	TRBV12-3/TRBV12-4	many	TRBD1	CASSLTGGNSPLHF	TGTGCCAGCAGCCTAACAGGGGGAAATTCACCCCTCCACTTT
TRBJ2-3	TRBV27	many	-	CASSFGWTDTQYF	TGTGCCAGCTCGTTCGGTTGGACAGATACGCAGTATTTT
TRBJ2-4	TRBV6-1	-	-	CASSEAVRGIQYF	TGTGCCAGCAGTGAAGCGGTTCGGGGGATTCAGTACTTC
TRBJ1-5	TRBV27	once	TRBD1	CASSLAAGGGQPQHF	TGTGCCAGCAGTTTAGCCGCAGGGGGCGGTCAGCCCCAGCATTTT
TRBJ1-3	TRBV28	many	TRBD1	CASSLRGGSFDTIYF	TGTGCCAGCAGTTTACGAGGGGGCAGTTTTGACACCATATATTTT
TRBJ1-5	TRBV6-1	-	-	CASSVAGGNQPQHF	TGTGCCAGCAGTGTTGCAGGGGGCAATCAGCCCCAGCATTTT
TRBJ2-7	TRBV6-1	-	-	CASSDQTGRNPYEQYF	TGTGCCAGCAGTGACCAAACAGGGCGCAATCCCTACGAGCAGTACTTC
TRBJ2-5	TRBV28	-	TRBD2	CASSQWADSGRGETQYF	TGTGCCAGCAGCCAATGGGCGGATAGCGGGAGAGGGGAGACCCAGTACTTC
TRBJ2-7	TRBV15	-	-	CATAKDTLLTYEQYF	TGTGCCACTGCCAAGGACACACTGTTAACCTACGAGCAGTACTTC
TRBJ1-1	TRBV7-8	many	TRBD1	CASSAYRGAGGEAFF	TGTGCCAGCAGCGCGTACAGGGGGGCTGGTGGTGAAGCTTTCTTT
TRBJ1-1	TRBV6-1	few	-	CASRQARNTEAFF	TGTGCCAGCAGACAGGCAAGGAACACTGAAGCTTTCTTT
TRBJ1-5	TRBV6-1	-	-	CASRSTRGAGQPQHF	TGTGCCAGCAGATCCACTCGGGGGGCAGGTCAGCCCCAGCATTTT
TRBJ2-7	TRBV30	many	TRBD2	CAWSRLAGVGEQYF	TGTGCCTGGAGTCGGCTAGCGGGAGTAGGCGAGCAGTACTTC
TRBJ1-2	TRBV12-3/TRBV12-4	-	-	CASSLSPGQNYGYTF	TGTGCCAGCAGTTTATCCCCCGGGCAGAACTATGGCTACACCTTC
TRBJ1-6	TRBV12-3/TRBV12-4	-	-	CATSGGRGKSPLHF	TGTGCCACCTCTGGGGGCAGGGGAAAATCACCCCTCCACTTT
TRBJ1-1	TRBV12-5	-	-	CASAGTSLTEAFF	TGTGCTAGCGCCGGGACAAGTCTAACTGAAGCTTTCTTT
TRBJ1-1	TRBV12-3/TRBV12-4	many	-	CASSSPDQENTEAFF	TGTGCCAGCAGTTCCCCGGACCAGGAGAACACTGAAGCTTTCTTT
TRBJ2-7	TRBV11-2	-	-	CASSLDGAGLRSYEQYF	TGTGCCAGCAGCTTAGATGGTGCCGGACTCCGCTCCTACGAGCAGTACTTC
TRBJ2-7	TRBV6-2/TRBV6-3	many	-	CASSYGRTYEQYF	TGTGCCAGCAGTTATGGAAGAACCTACGAGCAGTACTTC
TRBJ2-6	TRBV6-2/TRBV6-3	once	-	CASSYSGVGSSGANVLTF	TGTGCCAGCAGTTACTCTGGCGTAGGGTCCTCTGGGGCCAACGTCCTGACTTTC
TRBJ2-7	TRBV4-2	many	-	CASSQVSRAEQYF	TGTGCCAGCAGCCAAGTATCTAGAGCCGAGCAGTACTTC
TRBJ2-5	TRBV6-1	many	-	CASSVSDIETQYF	TGTGCCAGCAGTGTTTCGGACATCGAGACCCAGTACTTC
TRBJ2-7	TRBV20-1	many	TRBD1	CSARGTGSYEQYF	TGCAGTGCTAGGGGGACAGGTTCCTACGAGCAGTACTTC
TRBJ2-7	TRBV20-1	many	TRBD2	CSASTLASGSYEQYF	TGCAGTGCTAGCACTCTGGCTAGCGGGAGCTACGAGCAGTACTTC
TRBJ2-5	TRBV7-2	many	-	CASSPYGAGLEETQYF	TGTGCCAGCAGCCCCTACGGCGCGGGATTGGAGGAGACCCAGTACTTC
TRBJ1-5	TRBV29-1	many	TRBD1	CSVGRGGPNQPQHF	TGCAGCGTTGGGCGAGGGGGCCCCAATCAGCCCCAGCATTTT